The next 32 T cell receptor beta chains were all read from a single sample in a study of T-cell reconstitution after alpha-beta-depleted transplantation in children (dated by TCRdb to about 2016). Receptors were amplified or captured by PCR. Reads for this sample came from an Illumina HiSeq 2500. TCR library preparation used molecular barcoding, with unique molecular identifiers applied to normalize quantification of the TCRbeta repertoire. TCRdb's own reprocessing of the public reads used fastp at Q25 and MiXCR and kept productive beta chains. CDR3 protein sequences are deduplicated, and each keeps its most common genes and DNA. A total of roughly 280,000 distinct CDR3 sequences appear in this sample, 9.5% to 13% of them only once. Clones ranked in the top ten supply roughly a quarter of the sample. This specimen's treatment or condition label, interpreted: allogeneic hematopoietic cell transplantation with graft depleted of TCRalphabeta T cells and CD19 B cells.

The sample here was peripheral blood, taken 180 days after TCRalphabeta/CD19-depleted stem cell transplant. These TCRs come from a male patient between 2 and 10 years old who had a stem cell transplant for chronic granulomatous disease, so the T cells may come from the graft donor.

This clonotype was seen many times. The chain uses TRBV20-1 and TRBJ2-3; maybe TRBD2 (7 bases). The germline V gene has CDR1 DFQATT and CDR2 SNEGSKA (reference sequence). The CDR3 consists of 14 residues. Trimming shortened V by 6 bases and J by 2 bases, and 15 bases separated the two germline ends. This CDR3 is CSAAVRGATDTQYF. The CDR3 region has the DNA TGCAGTGCAGCGGTCCGGGGGGCCACAGATACGCAGTATTTT.

This clonotype was seen many times. This chain joins TRBV7-8 and TRBJ2-7; 12 positions agree with TRBD2. Germline lookup yields CDR1 SGHVS and CDR2 FQNEAQ. V lost 6 bases and J lost 6; bases outside the gene matches: 6. The CDR3 is 14 amino acids. This CDR3 reads CASSWLAGGREQYF. CDR3 coding DNA: TGTGCCAGCAGTTGGCTAGCGGGGGGGCGCGAGCAGTACTTC.

A few counts support this clonotype. This chain uses TRBV18 with TRBJ2-7; D may be TRBD1 (7 bases). CDR1 is KGHSH, CDR2 LQKENI, per germline. Trimming left V 4 bases short and J 0 bases short, with 16 bases between. The CDR3 has 16 residues. The CDR3 spells CASSLETRGASYEQYF. CDR3 in DNA: TGTGCCAGCTCACTCGAGACCAGGGGGGCCTCCTACGAGCAGTACTTC.

This clonotype was found many times. Here the CDR3 reads CASSPAESDNSPLHF. CDR3 sequence (DNA): TGTGCCAGCAGCCCAGCAGAGTCTGATAATTCACCCCTCCACTTT. The rearrangement links TRBV7-9 to TRBJ1-6; D remains ambiguous. The CDR3 spans 15 residues. V was cut by 5 bases and J by 5 bases, with 13 bases left in between. The V gene's germline CDR1 is SEHNR and CDR2 FQNEAQ (reference sequence).

This clonotype was seen at least ten times. This chain connects TRBV20-1 to TRBJ2-1; D perhaps matches TRBD2 (7 bases). CDR1 and CDR2 from the germline V gene are DFQATT and SNEGSKA (reference sequence). V lost 3 bases to trimming and J lost 2 bases, with 14 bases between them. This CDR3 region has 15 residues. CDR3 coding DNA: TGCAGTGCTAGCTCGGGGGGCGTAGCCTACAATGAGCAGTTCTTC. It is translated as CSASSGGVAYNEQFF.

The CDR3, as DNA: TGTGCCAGCAGCCGAGGGGAACGTCAATACTTC. This codes for CASSRGERQYF. This chain uses TRBV13 with TRBJ2-7; D may be TRBD1 or TRBD2 (5 bases each). V was clipped by 5 bases and J by 13 bases, with 15 bases between them. The CDR3 is made up of 11 amino acids. Germline loops: CDR1 PRHDT, CDR2 FYEKMQ (reference sequence). The full variable domain, rest sourced from reference TRBV13 and TRBJ2-7, is AAGVIQSPRHLIKEKRETATLKCYPIPRHDTVYWYQQGPGQDPQFLISFYEKMQSDKGSIPDRFSAQQFSDYHSELNMSSLELGDSALYFCASSRGERQYFGPGTRLTVT.

V and J are TRBV28 and TRBJ1-5; no clear D. Looked up from germline, CDR1 is MDHEN and CDR2 is SYDVKM. The CDR3 spans 17 residues. Trimming removed 7 bases at V and 1 base at J, with 20 bases between. CDR3 sequence (DNA): TGTGCCAGCAACCCTACAGTAGGGTTAAAGAGCAATCAGCCCCAGCATTTT. Its translation: CASNPTVGLKSNQPQHF.

This clonotype appeared many times. V gene TRBV28 combines with J gene TRBJ1-1; 9 nucleotides agree with TRBD1. The germline CDR1 and CDR2 sequences are MDHEN and SYDVKM. The CDR3 is 14 amino acids. Unmatched junction bases numbered 4, after V lost 5 bases and J lost 3 bases. The CDR3 DNA reads TGTGCCAGCAGTCGGGACAGGGTGCACACTGAAGCTTTCTTT. Residues: CASSRDRVHTEAFF.

This clonotype was seen many times. The V call is TRBV7-2, the J call TRBJ1-6, with 7 bases that match TRBD1. The germline CDR1 and CDR2 sequences are SGHTA and FQGNSA. This CDR3 spans 14 amino acids. V lost 5 bases, J lost 6 bases, and 4 bases stayed unmatched. The CDR3 DNA reads TGTGCCAGCAGCCCGGACAGGATTAATTCACCCCTCCACTTT. Protein: CASSPDRINSPLHF.

Ten or more counts support this clonotype. The chain carries TRBV3-1 and TRBJ2-2, with D perhaps TRBD2 (6 bases). The CDR3 consists of 14 residues. The germline V and J ends were trimmed by 4 bases and 3 bases, with 9 bases remaining between them. Per germline, CDR1 LGHDT and CDR2 YNNKEL (reference sequence). The CDR3 nucleotides are TGTGCCAGCAGCCGGGACTTCTACACCGGGGAGCTGTTTTTT. This codes for CASSRDFYTGELFF.

As to this clonotype: A read error is possible here, since a much larger clone lies one base away. This sequence joins TRBV6-2 or TRBV6-3 and TRBJ2-7, with 8 nucleotides matching TRBD1. Per the germline V gene, CDR1 is MNHEY and CDR2 is SVGEGT. This CDR3 contains 18 residues. This CDR3 is CASRGRDRMDRWSYEKYF. The CDR3, as DNA: TGTGCCAGCAGAGGCCGGGACAGGATGGACCGCTGGTCCTACGAGAAGTACTTC.

This clonotype was seen at least ten times. The chain uses TRBV20-1 and TRBJ2-1; TRBD2 agrees at 12 bases. Germline values: CDR1 DFQATT, CDR2 SNEGSKA (reference sequence). CDR3 length equals 18 residues. V shed 0 bases and J 0 bases; nucleotides not matched to a gene: 6. The CDR3 bases are TGCAGTGCTAGAGATCCTACTAGCGGGAGGAGCTCCTACAATGAGCAGTTCTTC. Its translation is CSARDPTSGRSSYNEQFF.

The sample holds many counts of this clonotype. The J gene is TRBJ2-1, the V gene TRBV20-1, with a weak D call TRBD2 (5 bases). The germline V gene has CDR1 DFQATT and CDR2 SNEGSKA (reference sequence). The CDR3 length is 14 residues. V lost 0 bases and J 0 bases, leaving 6 bases between the germline ends. CDR3 in amino acids: CSARELDSYNEQFF. DNA for the CDR3: TGCAGTGCTAGAGAACTAGACTCCTACAATGAGCAGTTCTTC.

This clonotype was seen at least ten times. The chain couples TRBV4-1 to TRBJ1-3; D not resolved. In germline, CDR1 is MGHRA, CDR2 YSYEKL. The V end was cut by 0 bases, the J end by 7 bases, with 4 bases between. This CDR3 has 12 residues. The CDR3 region is CASSQDGNTIYF. The CDR3 coding sequence is TGCGCCAGCAGCCAAGATGGTAACACCATATATTTT.

This clonotype was seen at least ten times. This sequence joins TRBV20-1 and TRBJ2-1, with 13 nucleotides matching TRBD2. Trimming at V came to 4 bases and at J to 10 bases, leaving 7 bases not matched to a gene. The germline V gene encodes CDR1 DFQATT and CDR2 SNEGSKA (reference sequence). CDR3 length equals 14 residues. The CDR3 loop reads CSATTSGGAWEQFF. The CDR3 DNA is TGCAGTGCTACCACTAGCGGGGGGGCTTGGGAGCAGTTCTTC.

This chain links TRBV19 with TRBJ2-5; TRBD1 agrees at 8 bases. Germline trimming cut 4 bases from V and 6 bases from J; bases unmatched to any gene: 13. Germline assignment: CDR1 LNHDA and CDR2 SQIVND (reference sequence). This CDR3 is built from 16 residues. CDR3 in amino acids: CASSRIDRGVRKTQYF. The DNA for the CDR3 is TGTGCCAGTAGTAGGATCGACAGGGGAGTGCGGAAGACCCAGTACTTC.

This clonotype was counted ten times or more. V usage is TRBV7-9 and J usage is TRBJ2-2; 8 positions agree with TRBD1. The CDR3 contains 15 residues. Germline CDR1 SEHNR, CDR2 FQNEAQ (reference sequence). After removal of 5 bases from V and 6 bases from J, the junction contained 8 bases not matched to a gene. The CDR3 reads CASSPRTGWPGELFF. The CDR3 DNA reads TGTGCCAGCAGCCCGCGGACAGGGTGGCCCGGGGAGCTGTTTTTT.

This clonotype was picked up many times. The gene calls are TRBV5-1 and TRBJ2-1; no reliable D call. Trimming left V 0 bases short and J 0 bases short, with 7 bases between. The CDR3 runs to 15 residues. The germline gives CDR1 SGHRS, CDR2 YFSETQ. The DNA of the CDR3 is TGCGCCAGCAGCTTGGAAGGATACTCCTACAATGAGCAGTTCTTC. Encoded protein: CASSLEGYSYNEQFF.

This clonotype has at least ten counts. The genes are TRBV11-1 and TRBJ2-2; 10 nucleotides line up with TRBD2. The CDR3 contains 17 residues. Unmatched junction bases numbered 3, after V lost 2 bases and J lost 0 bases. Germline V gene sequence: CDR1 SGHAT, CDR2 FQDESV (reference sequence). CDR3 DNA sequence: TGTGCCAGCAGCTTACTAGCGGGGGCCCCGAACACCGGGGAGCTGTTTTTT. Translating it yields CASSLLAGAPNTGELFF.

This clonotype was seen many times. The V and J genes are TRBV24-1 and TRBJ2-1; D tentatively reads TRBD1 or TRBD2 (6 bases each). V lost 9 bases and J 0 bases, leaving 14 bases between the germline ends. The CDR3 spans 15 residues. Per the germline V gene, CDR1 is KGHDR and CDR2 is SFDVKD. CDR3: CATGGGKDSYNEQFF. Written as DNA, the CDR3 is TGTGCCACCGGGGGCGGGAAGGACTCCTACAATGAGCAGTTCTTC.

On this clonotype itself: One base away lies a much larger clone, so this may be a sequencing read error. The chain couples TRBV20-1 to TRBJ2-1; 7 bases line up with TRBD1. The germline V gene has CDR1 DFQATT and CDR2 SNEGSKA (reference sequence). This CDR3 is built from 12 residues. V was clipped by 7 bases and J by 7 bases; unmatched bases: 7. The DNA for the CDR3 is TGCAGTGTGCCCCAGGGGGTGAATGAGCAGTTCTTC. Protein: CSVPQGVNEQFF.

About this clonotype: One base away lies a much larger clone, so this may be a sequencing read error. CDR3 in amino acids: CASSLALSLANKQFF. CDR3 coding DNA: TGTGCCAGCAGCTTAGCCCTGTCACTAGCCAATAAGCAGTTCTTC. The gene calls are TRBV7-2 and TRBJ2-1, with TRBD2 as a possible D gene (6 bases). The CDR3 extends over 15 amino acids. Germline V gene lookup returns CDR1 SGHTA and CDR2 FQGNSA.

In its sample, this clonotype was seen many times. The chain carries TRBV7-2 and TRBJ2-7; 7 positions match TRBD1. The CDR3 extends over 13 amino acids. V was pared by 2 bases and J by 5 bases, with 3 bases of the junction left unmatched. Germline CDR1 and CDR2: SGHTA and FQGNSA. The CDR3 sequence: CASSLIGGNEQYF. CDR3 bases: TGTGCCAGCAGCTTAATAGGGGGCAACGAGCAGTACTTC.

This clonotype was observed many times. This rearrangement joins TRBV12-3 or TRBV12-4 to TRBJ2-7; perhaps TRBD1 as D (5 bases). V was cut by 6 bases and J by 2 bases, with 17 bases left in between. The CDR3 runs to 15 residues. CDR3 nucleotides: TGTGCCAGCAGCCTACAGGCCAACGGGCCCTACGAGCAGTACTTC. Amino acids: CASSLQANGPYEQYF.

This clonotype was seen at least ten times. The V gene is TRBV12-3 or TRBV12-4, the J gene TRBJ2-1; D remains ambiguous. Deletions cut 1 base from V and 9 bases from J, with 7 bases between. The CDR3 is 12 amino acids. The CDR3 DNA reads TGTGCCAGCAGTTTAGGCTTAGGTGAGCAGTTCTTC. Protein sequence: CASSLGLGEQFF.

The chain has TRBV9 and TRBJ1-2, with D unclear. V was clipped by 3 bases and J by 4 bases, with 13 bases between them. In germline, CDR1 is SGDLS, CDR2 YYNGEE. The CDR3 totals 14 residues. The CDR3 here is CASSGGLLSYGYTF. CDR3 nucleotides: TGTGCCAGCAGCGGTGGACTTCTTTCCTATGGCTACACCTTC.

This clonotype was observed a few times. The J gene is TRBJ1-5, the V gene TRBV19; 8 bases align to TRBD1. CDR1 LNHDA and CDR2 SQIVND come from the germline V gene (reference sequence). This CDR3 region has 17 residues. V lost 3 bases and J lost 4; bases outside the gene matches: 11. CDR3 DNA: TGTGCCAGTAGTATGAGGCTCGGACAGGGCGTAAATCAGCCCCAGCATTTT. Translation: CASSMRLGQGVNQPQHF.

This clonotype has a count of ten or more. The V and J genes are TRBV12-5 and TRBJ1-1; D gene uncertain. CDR3 length: 13 residues. Per the germline V gene, CDR1 is LGHNT and CDR2 is FRNRAP. Trimming pared 0 bases from V and 7 bases from J, leaving 9 bases between. CDR3 DNA: TGTGCTAGTGGTTTGGTCCCGGTGGTTGAAGCTTTCTTT. Its translation is CASGLVPVVEAFF.

This rearrangement joins TRBV12-3 or TRBV12-4 to TRBJ1-2; no clear D gene. Trimming took 5 bases from V and 3 from J, leaving 10 bases between them. CDR3 length equals 13 residues. The CDR3 here is CASSPGWDYGYTF. CDR3 coding DNA: TGTGCCAGCAGTCCCGGTTGGGACTATGGCTACACCTTC.

This clonotype was counted at least ten times. The genes are TRBV12-3 or TRBV12-4 and TRBJ1-3; D not resolved. Trimming cost V 6 bases and J 9 bases, with 18 bases left between them. CDR3 length: 14 residues. The CDR3 loop reads CASSRPVAMATIYF. The CDR3 DNA sequence: TGTGCCAGCAGCCGCCCCGTCGCGATGGCCACCATATATTTT.

This clonotype was recorded at least ten times. The rearrangement uses TRBV7-2 and TRBJ1-5; no definite D call. The CDR3 runs 14 residues. CDR1 SGHTA and CDR2 FQGNSA come from the germline V gene. The V and J ends lost 8 bases and 3 bases respectively, with 14 bases between them. The CDR3 nucleotides read TGTGCCAGCCAATTGAGGCAGGACAATCAGCCCCAGCATTTT. This encodes CASQLRQDNQPQHF.

There are many counts of this clonotype. This chain links TRBV6-2 or TRBV6-3 with TRBJ2-1, with 11 bases fitting TRBD2. This CDR3 spans 15 amino acids. Germline V lookup: CDR1 MNHEY, CDR2 SVGEGT. The junction had 10 bases not matched to a gene; V was cut back by 6 bases and J by 9 bases. CDR3 loop: CASRKLAGVYSEQFF. The CDR3 coding sequence is TGTGCCAGCAGAAAACTAGCGGGGGTCTATAGTGAGCAGTTCTTC.